Shown below are 26 T cell receptor beta chains from a single sample sequenced in a study of cytomegalovirus exposure and HLA in healthy donors. It was with 60 Vbeta and 13 Jbeta primers that the PCR ran. Sequencing used immunoSEQ multiplex PCR; TCRdb keeps in-frame clones, though not all of them. The table shows about 140,000 clones, with about three fifths occurring only once. The sequenced sample was PBMCs. The receptors were sampled from a male donor in good health and CMV-seronegative.

The genes are TRBV7-6 and TRBJ1-1; no firm D call. This CDR3 region has 13 residues. CDR1 is SGHVS, CDR2 FNYEAQ, per germline. V gave up 4 bases and J gave up 1 base, with 7 bases separating them. CDR3 nucleotides: TGTGCCAGCAGCTCACAGCAGAACACTGAAGCTTTCTTT. This codes for CASSSQQNTEAFF. Looking up the rest from reference TRBV7-6 and TRBJ1-1 gives the full variable domain: GAGVSQSPRYKVTKRGQDVALRCDPISGHVSLYWYRQALGQGPEFLTYFNYEAQQDKSGLPNDRFSAERPEGSISTLTIQRTEQRDSAMYRCASSSQQNTEAFFGQGTRLTVV.

This clone was seen only a few times. The chain links TRBV7-6 to TRBJ1-5; no reliable D call. The CDR3 consists of 13 residues. Trimming took 2 bases from V and 4 from J, leaving 6 bases between them. CDR1 and CDR2 from the germline V gene are SGHVS and FNYEAQ. This chain's CDR3 is CASSLSDNQPQHF. DNA for the CDR3: TGTGCCAGCAGCTTATCAGATAATCAGCCCCAGCATTTT.

The chain couples TRBV19 to TRBJ1-4; 9 nucleotides line up with TRBD1. With 6 bases clipped from V and 6 bases from J, the junction kept 5 bases outside the gene matches. This CDR3 contains 14 residues. Germline CDR1 is LNHDA and CDR2 is SQIVND (reference sequence). DNA of the CDR3: TGTGCCAGTAGAAAGGACAGGGGATATGAAAAACTGTTTTTT. This gives the protein CASRKDRGYEKLFF.

This chain uses TRBV2 with TRBJ1-5, with a weak D call TRBD1 (5 bases). This CDR3 spans 18 amino acids. V was pared by 0 bases and J by 3 bases, with 18 bases between. Looked up from germline, CDR1 is SNHLY and CDR2 is FYNNEI. CDR3 sequence (DNA): TGTGCCAGCAGTGAAGCGCGTCTGGGGCAGTCCTCCAATCAGCCCCAGCATTTT. It is translated as CASSEARLGQSSNQPQHF.

The chain employs TRBV4-1 and TRBJ2-4; 11 nucleotides agree with TRBD1. Germline CDR1 and CDR2: MGHRA and YSYEKL. The CDR3 totals 19 residues. J was trimmed by 0 bases and V by 1 base; bases with no gene match: 8. For the CDR3, the DNA is TGCGCCAGCAGCCAAGCCGGGACAGGGGGGATACTAGCCAAAAACATTCAGTACTTC. This translates into CASSQAGTGGILAKNIQYF.

J is TRBJ1-2 and V is TRBV21-1; the table's D call, TRBD1, has no DNA check behind it. TRBV21-1 is designated a pseudogene. The CDR3 totals 16 residues. CDR3 residues: CASPGYCQDRFYGYTF. CDR3 in DNA: TGTGCCAGCCCAGGATATTGCCAGGACAGGTTTTATGGCTACACCTTC.

The rearrangement joins TRBV7-3 to TRBJ2-1, with 7 bases that match TRBD2. Germline CDR1 is SGHTA and CDR2 is FQGTGA. The CDR3 has 13 residues. Germline trimming cut 4 bases from V and 9 bases from J; bases unmatched to any gene: 6. The CDR3 coding sequence is TGTGCCAGCAGCTCCCCCGGGGGGACTGAGCAGTTCTTC. It specifies CASSSPGGTEQFF.

The V and J genes are TRBV19 and TRBJ1-6; D gene unclear. The CDR3 runs 14 residues. The V gene's germline CDR1 is LNHDA and CDR2 SQIVND (reference sequence). V was pared by 7 bases and J by 0 bases, with 7 bases between. CDR3 amino acids: CASMRSSYNSPLHF. As DNA, the CDR3 is TGTGCCAGTATGAGGAGCTCCTATAATTCACCCCTCCACTTT.

This clone was seen a handful of times. The junction departs from the called germline gene at one end, perhaps through a read error. The gene calls are TRBV2 and TRBJ2-2, with D hard to call. The germline gives CDR1 SNHLY, CDR2 FYNNEI. CDR3 length equals 17 residues. CDR3 region: CACSRPENSLNTGELFF. The CDR3 region has the DNA TGTGCCTGCAGCCGCCCGGAAAATAGCCTGAACACCGGGGAGCTGTTTTTT.

The chain couples TRBV14 to TRBJ2-1; TRBD2 matches at 11 bases. The ends lost 1 base at V and 9 bases at J; junction bases unmatched: 8. The germline V gene has CDR1 SGHDN and CDR2 FVKESK. This CDR3 is 16 amino acids long. CDR3 residues: CASSQVLAGGRGEQFF. DNA for the CDR3: TGTGCCAGCAGCCAAGTTTTAGCGGGGGGGCGTGGTGAGCAGTTCTTC.

This clone was seen a few times. The rearrangement uses TRBV7-9 and TRBJ2-7; 7 nucleotides align to TRBD1. The CDR3 loop spans 15 amino acids. Germline lookup yields CDR1 SEHNR and CDR2 FQNEAQ (reference sequence). J was trimmed by 7 bases and V by 4 bases; bases with no gene match: 13. CDR3 sequence: CASSYPATGYGEQYF. The CDR3 DNA reads as TGTGCCAGCAGCTATCCGGCGACAGGGTATGGAGAGCAGTACTTC.

Note on this clone: A read error may account for a junction end that differs from germline. The rearrangement links TRBV7-2 to TRBJ2-1, with 10 bases matching TRBD2. The germline V gene encodes CDR1 SGHTA and CDR2 FQGNSA. The CDR3 consists of 17 residues. This CDR3 is CASSFGTSALGYDEQFF. The CDR3 DNA sequence: TGTGCCAGCAGCTTCGGGACTAGCGCCCTGGGCTACGATGAGCAGTTCTTC.

The gene calls are TRBV7-6 and TRBJ2-2; TRBD1 might be the D (6 bases). The germline V and J ends were trimmed by 4 bases and 4 bases, with 16 bases remaining between them. Germline V gene lookup returns CDR1 SGHVS and CDR2 FNYEAQ. This CDR3 region has 16 residues. CDR3 sequence reads: CASSYLGQSGTGELFF. CDR3 coding DNA: TGTGCCAGCAGCTATCTAGGACAGAGCGGCACCGGGGAGCTGTTTTTT.

The chain uses TRBV19 and TRBJ1-5, with 7 bases matching TRBD1. In germline, CDR1 is LNHDA, CDR2 SQIVND (reference sequence). The CDR3 covers 13 residues. Trimming cost V 5 bases and J 6 bases; bases outside gene matches: 4. The CDR3 DNA reads TGTGCCAGTAGTGGGGACAGCCTTCAGCCCCAGCATTTT. It is translated as CASSGDSLQPQHF. Full variable domain (rest looked up from reference TRBV19 and TRBJ1-5): DGGITQSPKYLFRKEGQNVTLSCEQNLNHDAMYWYRQDPGQGLRLIYYSQIVNDFQKGDIAEGYSVSREKKESFPLTVTSAQKNPTAFYLCASSGDSLQPQHFGDGTRLSIL.

This clone was detected a few times. V usage is TRBV9 and J usage is TRBJ2-5; D not certain. Trimming stripped 0 bases from V and 1 base from J, with 7 bases between. This CDR3 comprises 14 residues. Germline V gives CDR1 SGDLS, CDR2 YYNGEE. CDR3 protein: CASSVGLPQETQYF. DNA for the CDR3: TGTGCCAGCAGCGTAGGTCTCCCCCAAGAGACCCAGTACTTC.

The gene calls are TRBV5-4 and TRBJ1-2; tentatively, D is TRBD1 (5 bases). Trimming removed 7 bases from V and 4 bases from J, with 17 bases in between. Germline V gene data show CDR1 as SGHNT and CDR2 as YYREEE (reference sequence). The CDR3 runs 14 residues. The CDR3 is CASSPGLASYGYTF. The DNA of the CDR3 is TGTGCCAGCTCCCCGGGACTAGCTAGCTATGGCTACACCTTC.

The V and J genes are TRBV12-5 and TRBJ2-1; D gene uncertain. Trimming took off 0 bases at V and 6 bases at J, with 18 bases between the two ends. Germline assignment: CDR1 LGHNT and CDR2 FRNRAP. The CDR3 has 17 residues. CDR3 in amino acids: CASGLVFTGDGFNEQFF. In DNA, the CDR3 is TGTGCTAGTGGTTTGGTATTTACGGGTGACGGTTTCAATGAGCAGTTCTTC.

This clone was counted only a few times. The J gene is TRBJ2-7, the V gene TRBV7-9, with 11 positions matching TRBD1. The CDR3 is 13 amino acids. V lost 4 bases to trimming and J lost 7 bases; unmatched junction nucleotides: 3. CDR1 is SEHNR, CDR2 FQNEAQ, per germline (reference sequence). As DNA, the CDR3 is TGTGCCAGCAGCTCCTGGGACAGGGGGGAGCAGTACTTC. It translates to CASSSWDRGEQYF.

The rearrangement links TRBV7-9 to TRBJ2-5; TRBD1 matches at 7 bases. Per the germline V gene, CDR1 is SEHNR and CDR2 is FQNEAQ (reference sequence). V lost 4 bases and J lost 1; bases outside the gene matches: 9. There are 16 residues in the CDR3. The CDR3 loop reads CASSSGRDRSQETQYF. The CDR3 coding sequence is TGTGCCAGCAGCTCAGGCCGGGACAGAAGCCAAGAGACCCAGTACTTC.

The chain joins TRBV5-1 to TRBJ2-5; 7 positions match TRBD2. The CDR3 extends over 14 amino acids. Trimming cost V 8 bases and J 5 bases; bases outside gene matches: 12. The germline V gene encodes CDR1 SGHRS and CDR2 YFSETQ. CDR3 coding DNA: TGCGCCAGTCGAGGGTCTCTCGGGGGGGAGACCCAGTACTTC. Protein product: CASRGSLGGETQYF.

This clone was recorded a few times. The chain links TRBV5-1 to TRBJ1-4, with TRBD1 identical over 12 bases. CDR1 and CDR2 from the germline V gene are SGHRS and YFSETQ. The CDR3 contains 15 residues. The junction had 9 bases not matched to a gene; V was cut back by 5 bases and J by 10 bases. The CDR3 spells CASSLGTGGAGKLFF. In DNA form, the CDR3 reads TGCGCCAGCAGTCTCGGGACAGGGGGCGCCGGAAAACTGTTTTTT.

The chain has TRBV10-3 and TRBJ2-3, with 13 bases lining up with TRBD2. CDR1 is ENHRY and CDR2 is SYGVKD in the germline V gene. Germline trimming cut 7 bases from V and 2 bases from J; bases unmatched to any gene: 6. The length of the CDR3 is 16 residues. CDR3: CAIKLAGGPNTDTQYF. The CDR3 nucleotides read TGTGCCATCAAACTAGCGGGGGGGCCCAACACAGATACGCAGTATTTT.

The rearrangement links TRBV5-1 to TRBJ1-1; weak D call: TRBD1 (5 bases). V lost 0 bases, J lost 5 bases, and 11 bases lay in between. The V gene's germline CDR1 is SGHRS and CDR2 YFSETQ. CDR3 size: 14 residues. The CDR3 sequence is CASSLDGGGTEAFF. CDR3 nucleotides: TGCGCCAGCAGCTTGGATGGCGGGGGGACTGAAGCTTTCTTT.

The chain carries TRBV7-3 and TRBJ2-5; tentatively, D is TRBD2 (6 bases). There are 13 residues in the CDR3. Germline-derived CDR1 and CDR2 are SGHTA and FQGTGA. Trimming removed 3 bases from V and 5 bases from J, with 10 bases in between. CDR3 in amino acids: CASSFGAGETQYF. The DNA of the CDR3 is TGTGCCAGCAGCTTTGGGGCGGGGGAGACCCAGTACTTC.

This clone was counted between two and nine times. The V gene is TRBV5-8, the J gene TRBJ1-1; possible D gene TRBD1, 5 bases. The CDR3 totals 17 residues. Trimming pared 0 bases from V and 5 bases from J, leaving 20 bases between. Germline-derived CDR1 and CDR2 are SGHTS and YDEGEE. The CDR3 region is CASSLGQGGSIGTEAFF. The CDR3 nucleotides read TGTGCCAGCAGCTTGGGGCAGGGAGGTTCTATAGGAACTGAAGCTTTCTTT.

This clone was counted only a few times. The rearrangement uses TRBV4-3 and TRBJ2-6, with 7 bases identical to TRBD1. Germline trimming cut 2 bases from V and 0 bases from J; bases unmatched to any gene: 10. CDR1 and CDR2 from the germline V gene are LGHNA and YSLEER. The CDR3 runs to 19 residues. CDR3 sequence (DNA): TGCGCCAGCAGCCAATATTTTGGACAGGTTAGCTCTGGGGCCAACGTCCTGACTTTC. It yields the protein CASSQYFGQVSSGANVLTF.